This is a list of T cell receptor beta chains from one sample in a study of blood T cell repertoires in COVID-19. The data were produced by immunoSEQ multiplex PCR, yet TCRdb's version contains in-frame clones alone and is incomplete. The table shows hundreds of thousands of clones, with about 89% occurring only once. The sample taken for sequencing was peripheral blood. The receptor set was obtained from a woman in her fifties or sixties with COVID-19, enrolled during active disease. Both conserved end residues are part of each CDR3. The D gene is left open where the match is weak.

V	D	CDR3
TRBV5-8	TRBD2	CATGTSGGVSYNEQFF
TRBV6-5	TRBD1	CASRSFGQGAEAFF
TRBV11-3	TRBD2	CASSPGLAGVQDEQFF
TRBV14	TRBD1	CASSPILRDSPGTQYF
TRBV27	-	CASSLTGSNEQYF
TRBV18	-	CASSPSGGYTF
TRBV2	TRBD1	CASVTGGNYGYTF
TRBV5-1	-	CASSLVGAVTGELFF
TRBV2	-	CASRGRVNQPQHF
TRBV3-1/TRBV3-2	TRBD1	CASSQAIQGQAFF
TRBV24-1	-	CATSPHEGRGENTDTQYF
TRBV5-1	-	CASTLGPDRHGYTF
TRBV6-5	TRBD1	CASASGGDGYTF
TRBV19	TRBD1	CASIESTGGTEAFF
TRBV7-2	-	CASSPRVGGNYGYTF
TRBV6-5	TRBD1	CASSDRERGYTF
TRBV30	TRBD2	CAWTSGLAGTGELFF
TRBV19	TRBD1	CASSTFGQGDGYTF
TRBV11-3	-	CASSAAGQGRTEAFF
TRBV6-6	TRBD1	CASSYEGQESGTIYF
TRBV7-8	-	CASSLNSPLHF
TRBV2	-	CASSGIRNTEAFF
TRBV14	-	CASSQESGGIYGYTF
TRBV19	-	CASIRGGGTNEKLFF
TRBV6-5	TRBD2	CASTFSGGAYNEQFF
TRBV12-3/TRBV12-4	-	CASGLALVSYTF
TRBV11-2	TRBD1	CASSLRQGARLGNTEAFF
TRBV27	TRBD1	CASSLSGTGANSPLHF
TRBV4-1	TRBD1	CASSPLVGQGDSPLHF
TRBV19	-	CASSMEGRNTGELFF
TRBV12-5	TRBD1	CASGLHRGLGNEQFF
TRBV2	-	CASYDMAPTRGYGYTF
TRBV5-1	TRBD1	CASSLRQGASTEAFF